This is a list of T cell receptor beta chains from one sample in a study of preoperative IRX-2 immunotherapy in early breast cancer. This table comes from immunoSEQ multiplex PCR, and its TCRdb copy is limited to in-frame clones, with some not included. The data hold 24,000 or so clones, with 78% observed a single time. The specimen was lymph node tissue, collected before IRX-2 immunotherapy. These receptor sequences come from a human donor with breast cancer. Each CDR3 is given with its conserved first and last residue. A D gene is named only where the DNA matches it firmly. Size is omitted from some rows. Given values are once, few, many or a class for expanded clones.

size: NA; V: TRBV11-3; D: TRBD1; J: TRBJ2-7; DNA: TGTGCCAGCAGCCAAGTTTGGGGGACAGGGATCGCCTACGAGCAGTACTTC; CDR3: CASSQVWGTGIAYEQYF
size: NA; V: TRBV10-2; D: TRBD1; J: TRBJ1-1; DNA: TGCGCCAGCAGTACGGGACAGGTCGGGGGCGAAGCTTTCTTT; CDR3: CASSTGQVGGEAFF
size: NA; V: TRBV6-8; D: TRBD1; J: TRBJ2-7; DNA: TGTGCCAGCACCATTAGAGGGGACAGGCCCTCTGGCGAGCAGTACTTC; CDR3: CASTIRGDRPSGEQYF
size: NA; V: TRBV19; D: NA; J: TRBJ1-3; DNA: TGTGCCAGTAGTGTCCAGGGTTCTGGAAACACCATATATTTT; CDR3: CASSVQGSGNTIYF
size: few; V: TRBV29-1; D: TRBD2; J: TRBJ2-5; DNA: TGCAGCGTTGGGACTAGCGGGGGCGGGGAGACCCAGTACTTC; CDR3: CSVGTSGGGETQYF
size: NA; V: TRBV30; D: NA; J: TRBJ1-3; DNA: TGTGCCTGGACCTTGGACAGATTCAGAAACACCATATATTTT; CDR3: CAWTLDRFRNTIYF
size: NA; V: TRBV19; D: NA; J: TRBJ1-1; DNA: TGTGCCAGTAGTATAGACCGGGGGAACACTGAAGCTTTCTTT; CDR3: CASSIDRGNTEAFF
size: NA; V: TRBV15; D: TRBD1; J: TRBJ2-5; DNA: TGTGCCACCAGCAGACCTGGACAGGGACCCCTTGAGACCCAGTACTTC; CDR3: CATSRPGQGPLETQYF
size: NA; V: TRBV23-1; D: NA; J: TRBJ1-3; DNA: TGCGCCAGCAGCCAAGATCGGGGTCCTGGAAACACCATATATTTT; CDR3: CASSQDRGPGNTIYF
size: NA; V: TRBV6-8; D: NA; J: TRBJ1-3; DNA: TGTGCCAGCAGTGTCTACAACGGAAACACCATATATTTT; CDR3: CASSVYNGNTIYF
size: NA; V: TRBV28; D: NA; J: TRBJ1-1; DNA: TGTGCCAGCAGTTTAGGCTCCCGGGTTCAGAACACTGAAGCTTTCTTT; CDR3: CASSLGSRVQNTEAFF
size: few; V: TRBV6-8; D: NA; J: TRBJ2-4; DNA: TGTGCCAGCAGTGACCAGCTAAACATTCAGTACTTC; CDR3: CASSDQLNIQYF
size: NA; V: TRBV11-3; D: NA; J: TRBJ1-3; DNA: TGTGCCAGCAGCCCTCAGACAGCGGAGACGGGAAACACCATATATTTT; CDR3: CASSPQTAETGNTIYF
size: NA; V: TRBV10-2; D: TRBD2; J: TRBJ2-1; DNA: TGCGCCAGCAGTGAACCGAGCGGGGGGGCCTATGAGCAGTTCTTC; CDR3: CASSEPSGGAYEQFF
size: NA; V: TRBV10-2; D: NA; J: TRBJ1-1; DNA: TGCGCCAGCAGTGAGTTTACATGGGCGGACACTGAAGCTTTCTTT; CDR3: CASSEFTWADTEAFF
size: NA; V: TRBV28; D: TRBD1; J: TRBJ1-5; DNA: TGTGCCAGCAGTCCATATCCTACCACGGGACAGGGCAGCAATCAGCCCCAGCATTTT; CDR3: CASSPYPTTGQGSNQPQHF
size: NA; V: TRBV5-1; D: TRBD1; J: TRBJ2-7; DNA: TGCGCCAGCGCCGGGACAGGGTCCTTCTACGAGCAGTACTTC; CDR3: CASAGTGSFYEQYF
size: NA; V: TRBV15; D: NA; J: TRBJ1-2; DNA: TGTGCCACCAGCAGCGACCGAGTTAACTATGGCTACACCTTC; CDR3: CATSSDRVNYGYTF
size: NA; V: TRBV11-3; D: NA; J: TRBJ1-1; DNA: TGTGCCAGCAGACCCGCGAACAGGAGGAACACTGAAGCTTTCTTT; CDR3: CASRPANRRNTEAFF
size: NA; V: TRBV6-8; D: TRBD1; J: TRBJ1-1; DNA: TGTGCCAGCAGTTACAATACAGGGGAGAACACTGAAGCTTTCTTT; CDR3: CASSYNTGENTEAFF
size: few; V: TRBV19; D: NA; J: TRBJ2-4; DNA: TGTGCCAGTAGTAAGGCCCGGTTTCAGTACTTC; CDR3: CASSKARFQYF
size: once; V: TRBV6-8; D: NA; J: TRBJ1-1; DNA: TGTGCCAGCAGTTACCCCTTCGGGGGGCTAAAGGACACTGAAGCTTTCTTT; CDR3: CASSYPFGGLKDTEAFF
size: NA; V: TRBV5-1; D: NA; J: TRBJ1-1; DNA: TGCGCCAGCAGCTTGGACAGAGTCATGAACACTGAAGCTTTCTTT; CDR3: CASSLDRVMNTEAFF
size: NA; V: TRBV7-1; D: NA; J: TRBJ1-1; DNA: TGTGCCAGCACCCGATCGGGGAACACTGAAGCTTTCTTT; CDR3: CASTRSGNTEAFF
size: few; V: TRBV15; D: NA; J: TRBJ2-5; DNA: TGTGCCACCAGCAGAGATCAGTTAGGGGTTGAGACCCAGTACTTC; CDR3: CATSRDQLGVETQYF
size: once; V: TRBV28; D: NA; J: TRBJ1-5; DNA: TGTGCCAGCAGTACTGCAGGGGCGTTATATGGCAATCAGCCCCAGCATTTT; CDR3: CASSTAGALYGNQPQHF
size: NA; V: TRBV8-2; D: NA; J: TRBJ2-1; DNA: TGTGCCAGCAGTCGACTAGCGCCGTCCTACAATGAGCAGTTCTTC; CDR3: CASSRLAPSYNEQFF
size: NA; V: TRBV18; D: NA; J: TRBJ1-1; DNA: TGTGCCAGCTCATGGACAAGTACTATGAACACTGAAGCTTTCTTT; CDR3: CASSWTSTMNTEAFF
size: NA; V: TRBV1; D: NA; J: TRBJ1-1; DNA: TGCGCCAGCAGCCCAACGGGGACTGAAGCTTTCTTT; CDR3: CASSPTGTEAFF
size: NA; V: TRBV6-8; D: NA; J: TRBJ2-7; DNA: TGTGCCAGCAGTTCGGGGCCCTACGAGCAGTACTTC; CDR3: CASSSGPYEQYF
size: NA; V: TRBV18; D: TRBD1; J: TRBJ1-2; DNA: TGTGCCAGCTCACCTACTAGGGCAGGGGGCTTGCATGGCTACACCTTC; CDR3: CASSPTRAGGLHGYTF
size: NA; V: TRBV6-8; D: NA; J: TRBJ1-2; DNA: TGTGCCAGCACTGCTCTAGAGTATGGCTACACCTTC; CDR3: CASTALEYGYTF
size: few; V: TRBV6-8; D: TRBD1; J: TRBJ2-3; DNA: TGTGCCAGCAAACGGGACAGGAGCACAGATACGCAGTATTTT; CDR3: CASKRDRSTDTQYF
size: few; V: TRBV6-8; D: NA; J: TRBJ1-2; DNA: TGTGCCAGCAGTTACGACGCCTACGGCTACACCTTC; CDR3: CASSYDAYGYTF
size: NA; V: TRBV5-1; D: TRBD1; J: TRBJ1-4; DNA: TGCGCCAGCAGCTTGGGTCTGGGGACAGGAGGGACTGATGAAAAACTGTTTTTT; CDR3: CASSLGLGTGGTDEKLFF
size: NA; V: TRBV15; D: TRBD1; J: TRBJ2-5; DNA: TGTGCCACCAGCAGAGATTCAGGACAGGTGGAGACCCAGTACTTC; CDR3: CATSRDSGQVETQYF
size: NA; V: TRBV5-1; D: TRBD1; J: TRBJ1-1; DNA: TGCGCCAGCAGCTTACGACAGGGGCTGGACACTGAAGCTTTCTTT; CDR3: CASSLRQGLDTEAFF
size: NA; V: TRBV22-1; D: NA; J: TRBJ2-7; DNA: TGTGCCAGCAGTGACCGCAAAACAGGAAACCACGAGCAGTACTTC; CDR3: CASSDRKTGNHEQYF
size: NA; V: TRBV6-8; D: NA; J: TRBJ1-2; DNA: TGTGCCAGCAGTTACCTACAGGGCTGGGGCTACACCTTC; CDR3: CASSYLQGWGYTF
size: few; V: TRBV14; D: NA; J: TRBJ2-7; DNA: TGTGCCAGCAGCCAGTCGACAGGAACCTACGAGCAGTACTTC; CDR3: CASSQSTGTYEQYF
size: NA; V: TRBV11-3; D: NA; J: TRBJ2-1; DNA: TGTGCCAGCAGCTCCCACTGGACAGATCCTGAGCAGTTCTTC; CDR3: CASSSHWTDPEQFF
size: NA; V: TRBV28; D: NA; J: TRBJ2-7; DNA: TGTGCCAGCAGTTTACTTAGGTACGAGCAGTACTTC; CDR3: CASSLLRYEQYF
size: NA; V: TRBV6-8; D: NA; J: TRBJ1-3; DNA: TGTGCCAGCAGTTACGCGGGGAGTTCTGGAAACACCATATATTTT; CDR3: CASSYAGSSGNTIYF
size: NA; V: TRBV11-3; D: NA; J: TRBJ2-1; DNA: TGTGCCAGCAGCACCTCGGACTCCTCCTACAATGAGCAGTTCTTC; CDR3: CASSTSDSSYNEQFF
size: once; V: TRBV5-1; D: TRBD1; J: TRBJ2-3; DNA: TGCGCCAGCAGCTCCGGGACAGCACCAGATACGCAGTATTTT; CDR3: CASSSGTAPDTQYF
size: NA; V: TRBV6-8; D: TRBD2; J: TRBJ2-3; DNA: TGTGCCACCTCGGGAGGGGGTGCGGGGGAAGATACGCAGTATTTT; CDR3: CATSGGGAGEDTQYF
size: NA; V: TRBV10-2; D: TRBD2; J: TRBJ2-1; DNA: TGCGCCAGCAGTGAGTATCCGGGACTAGCGATTTACTACAATGAGCAGTTCTTC; CDR3: CASSEYPGLAIYYNEQFF
size: NA; V: TRBV10-2; D: NA; J: TRBJ1-5; DNA: TGCGCCAGCAGTGACCTCCAGAGGCGACCCCTGAGCAATCAGCCCCAGCATTTT; CDR3: CASSDLQRRPLSNQPQHF
size: NA; V: TRBV6-8; D: TRBD2; J: TRBJ2-6; DNA: TGTGCCAGCAGTTCGGGGGGGTACAGTGCTGGGGCCAACGTCCTGACTTTC; CDR3: CASSSGGYSAGANVLTF
size: NA; V: TRBV6-8; D: TRBD1; J: TRBJ1-2; DNA: TGTGCCAGCAGTGACAGCTACCAGGGGGACTATGGCTACACCTTC; CDR3: CASSDSYQGDYGYTF
size: few; V: TRBV11-3; D: TRBD1; J: TRBJ1-2; DNA: TGTGCCAGCAGCGAAGAATCGACAGGGCATGGCTACACCTTC; CDR3: CASSEESTGHGYTF
size: NA; V: TRBV6-8; D: TRBD1; J: TRBJ2-5; DNA: TGTGCCAGCAGTGAGGGACAGTCTACCCCCGAGACCCAGTACTTC; CDR3: CASSEGQSTPETQYF
size: NA; V: TRBV28; D: NA; J: TRBJ1-5; DNA: TGTGCCTCGGGGGTCGGGAGTCAGCCCCAGCATTTT; CDR3: CASGVGSQPQHF